These T cell receptor beta chains were read from a single sample in a study of blood T cell repertoires in COVID-19. The method was immunoSEQ multiplex PCR; TCRdb's version includes in-frame clones alone and lacks a portion of them. The top ten hold just under 3% of the sample, which has more than 110,000 clones, about 89% seen once. Sequenced input: peripheral blood. Source of these receptors: a man between 60 and 75 years old with active or convalescent COVID-19. The CDR3 runs from the conserved cysteine through the conserved F or W. D genes are given only for firm matches. Size tells how often a clone was seen (once, few, many) or the class of an expanded clone, and some rows leave it out.

>-|TRBJ1-4|once|TRBV28
CASSLTPGWGNEKLFF
TGTGCCAGCAGTTTAACCCCAGGGTGGGGTAATGAAAAACTGTTTTTT
>-|TRBJ2-7|-|TRBV6-5
CASSYSSTASYEQYF
TGTGCCAGCAGTTACTCCTCGACAGCTTCCTACGAGCAGTACTTC
>-|TRBJ2-2|-|TRBV24-1
CATRDLQGRELFF
TGTGCCACCAGGGATCTACAGGGCCGGGAGCTGTTTTTT
>-|TRBJ1-5|once|TRBV3-1/TRBV3-2
CASSAGAQPQHF
TGTGCCAGCAGTGCAGGGGCGCAGCCCCAGCATTTT
>-|TRBJ2-5|-|TRBV12-5
CASGTTGRAETQYF
TGTGCTAGTGGTACTACAGGGAGGGCAGAGACCCAGTACTTC
>TRBD2|TRBJ2-1|-|TRBV5-6
CASSLDPLAVYNEQFF
TGTGCCAGCAGCTTGGATCCCCTAGCGGTCTACAATGAGCAGTTCTTC
>-|TRBJ1-3|-|TRBV10-1
CASSEGRGNTIYF
TGCGCCAGCAGTGAGGGTCGGGGAAACACCATATATTTT
>-|TRBJ2-1|-|TRBV9
CASSPLVADLSDEQFF
TGTGCCAGCAGCCCCCTGGTAGCGGACCTCTCGGATGAGCAGTTCTTC
>TRBD1|TRBJ2-2|once|TRBV9
CASSVNDRANGELFF
TGTGCCAGCAGCGTAAACGACAGGGCCAACGGGGAGCTGTTTTTT
>TRBD1|TRBJ2-2|-|TRBV18
CASSPGTGGAGELFF
TGTGCCAGCTCACCAGGGACAGGGGGAGCCGGGGAGCTGTTTTTT
>-|TRBJ1-6|-|TRBV10-3
CAIKPGQDNSPLHF
TGTGCCATCAAGCCTGGGCAGGATAATTCACCCCTCCACTTT
>TRBD1|TRBJ1-4|-|TRBV28
CASSPETGDEKLFF
TGTGCCAGCAGCCCAGAGACAGGGGATGAAAAACTGTTTTTT
>TRBD2|TRBJ2-2|-|TRBV5-4
CASSSGLAGGHTGGELFF
TGTGCCAGCAGCTCGGGACTAGCGGGGGGACATACAGGCGGGGAGCTGTTTTTT
>-|TRBJ2-7|-|TRBV18
CASSRVTGPTYEQYF
TGTGCCAGCTCACGGGTAACAGGGCCTACCTACGAGCAGTACTTC
>-|TRBJ2-7|-|TRBV28
CASSPIYLYEQYF
TGTGCCAGCAGTCCTATATATTTGTACGAGCAGTACTTC
>TRBD1|TRBJ2-1|-|TRBV5-6
CASSRRDRGTHNEQFF
TGTGCCAGCAGCCGAAGGGACAGGGGGACTCACAATGAGCAGTTCTTC
>TRBD1|TRBJ1-4|-|TRBV18
CASSLGTGEKLFF
TGTGCCAGCTCACTCGGGACAGGGGAAAAACTGTTTTTT
>TRBD1|TRBJ2-7|once|TRBV18
CASSPPGRDRVGEQYF
TGTGCCAGCTCACCACCAGGACGAGACAGGGTGGGCGAGCAGTACTTC
>-|TRBJ1-1|-|TRBV9
CASSVSGGRGF
TGTGCCAGCAGCGTATCTGGCGGGCGGGGATTT
>TRBD2|TRBJ2-3|-|TRBV19
CASNGRTSGSTDTQYF
TGTGCCAGTAACGGGCGGACTAGCGGGAGCACAGATACGCAGTATTTT
>TRBD1|TRBJ2-7|-|TRBV7-2
CASSLDRGKVYEQYF
TGTGCCAGCAGCTTAGACAGGGGGAAGGTGTACGAGCAGTACTTC
>TRBD1|TRBJ2-3|once|TRBV18
CASSPIKGAPITDTQYF
TGTGCCAGCTCACCAATCAAGGGGGCTCCGATCACAGATACGCAGTATTTT
>TRBD1|TRBJ1-4|once|TRBV12-3/TRBV12-4
CASSAGGEKLFF
TGTGCCAGCAGCGCAGGGGGTGAAAAACTGTTTTTT
>-|TRBJ1-2|-|TRBV20-1
CSASPVRGYGYTF
TGCAGTGCTAGTCCGGTTCGGGGGTATGGCTACACCTTC
>-|TRBJ2-2|-|TRBV27
CASSSAAFISSSGELFF
TGTGCCAGCAGTTCCGCCGCTTTTATTTCTAGCTCCGGGGAGCTGTTTTTT
>-|TRBJ2-7|few|TRBV19
CASSNRAVSYEQYF
TGTGCCAGTAGCAACAGGGCAGTTTCCTACGAGCAGTACTTC
>TRBD1|TRBJ2-7|-|TRBV27
CASSPSSGGWTYEQYF
TGTGCCAGCAGTCCGAGCTCAGGGGGATGGACCTACGAGCAGTACTTC
>-|TRBJ1-5|-|TRBV24-1
CATSESVSNQPQHF
TGTGCCACCAGTGAATCTGTTAGCAATCAGCCCCAGCATTTT
>-|TRBJ2-5|once|TRBV19
CASSTTGTKKTQYF
TGTGCCAGTAGTACTACCGGGACAAAAAAGACCCAGTACTTC
>TRBD2|TRBJ2-3|-|TRBV4-1
CASSQVGGSGRVTDTQYF
TGCGCCAGCAGCCAAGTGGGGGGCAGCGGGAGAGTGACAGATACGCAGTATTTT
>TRBD1|TRBJ1-2|-|TRBV4-1
CASSPLGGGYGYTF
TGCGCCAGCAGCCCCTTAGGAGGGGGCTACGGCTACACCTTC
>-|TRBJ2-2|-|TRBV21-1
CASIQKDPLQGFGAGELFF
TGTGCCAGCATCCAAAAAGACCCCCTGCAGGGATTTGGTGCTGGGGAGCTGTTTTTT
>-|TRBJ1-1|-|TRBV7-2
CASSLGDFRTEAFF
TGTGCCAGCAGCTTAGGCGACTTTCGGACTGAAGCTTTCTTT
>-|TRBJ1-1|-|TRBV12-3/TRBV12-4
CASSARLNTEAFF
TGTGCCAGCAGTGCCAGACTCAACACTGAAGCTTTCTTT
>-|TRBJ1-5|once|TRBV10-3
CAISESDTGPPQHF
TGTGCCATCAGTGAGTCGGATACTGGGCCGCCCCAGCATTTT
>TRBD2|TRBJ2-1|-|TRBV4-2
CASSQDTRFSSGGSSSYNEQFF
TGTGCCAGCAGCCAAGATACCCGCTTTTCTAGCGGGGGGTCGAGCTCCTACAATGAGCAGTTCTTC
>-|TRBJ2-3|-|TRBV24-1
CATSDTRRGTDTQYF
TGTGCCACCAGTGATACGCGGCGGGGCACAGATACGCAGTATTTT
>-|TRBJ1-1|once|TRBV28
CASSPIPGFHTEAFF
TGTGCCAGCAGTCCAATCCCCGGGTTTCACACTGAAGCTTTCTTT
>-|TRBJ2-1|-|TRBV4-3
CASSIAGPYNEQFF
TGCGCCAGCAGTATTGCGGGACCCTACAATGAGCAGTTCTTC
>TRBD1|TRBJ1-2|few|TRBV29-1
CSVSGQGVGGYTF
TGCAGCGTCTCGGGACAGGGTGTTGGTGGCTACACCTTC
>TRBD1|TRBJ1-5|-|TRBV28
CASSPGGNGQPQHF
TGTGCCAGCAGTCCAGGGGGGAACGGTCAGCCCCAGCATTTT
>-|TRBJ1-3|-|TRBV4-3
CASSQDPPGLRPVGGNTIYF
TGCGCCAGCAGCCAAGACCCCCCGGGACTTCGGCCGGTGGGTGGAAACACCATATATTTT